This is a list of T cell receptor beta chains from one sample in a study of shared clonotypes between healthy human individuals. Libraries were prepared by immunoSEQ multiplex PCR; TCRdb keeps only in-frame clonotypes and omits some of them. The table has 1.5 million to 2.5 million clones, approximately 94% seen once. The sequenced material came from naive CD8+ T cells sorted from blood. These receptors all stem from a man aged 18 to 29 in good health. Both conserved end residues are part of each CDR3. D genes are given only for firm matches. Clone size, where shown, is once, few, many, or a class for clones that have expanded.

.	TRBV30	.	TRBJ1-1	CAWSVGGAEAFF	TGTGCCTGGAGTGTAGGTGGGGCTGAAGCTTTCTTT
.	TRBV6-6	.	TRBJ1-3	CASSYEGSGNTIYF	TGTGCCAGCAGTTACGAGGGATCCGGAAACACCATATATTTT
.	TRBV4-3	.	TRBJ2-2	CASSQVGTGTGELFF	TGCGCCAGCAGCCAAGTCGGGACTGGGACCGGGGAGCTGTTTTTT
.	TRBV19	TRBD1	TRBJ1-5	CASSLNRDRGDQPQHF	TGTGCCAGTAGTCTCAACCGGGACAGGGGAGATCAGCCCCAGCATTTT
.	TRBV5-4	.	TRBJ2-3	CASSLGIPVDTQYF	TGTGCCAGCAGCTTGGGGATTCCAGTAGATACGCAGTATTTT
.	TRBV5-1	.	TRBJ2-5	CASSLGPSGALETQYF	TGCGCCAGCAGCTTGGGCCCCTCGGGGGCTTTGGAGACCCAGTACTTC
.	TRBV4-1	.	TRBJ2-3	CASSPPPALTDTQYF	TGCGCCAGCAGCCCCCCCCCTGCGCTAACAGATACGCAGTATTTT
.	TRBV2	TRBD2	TRBJ2-1	CASSELAEYNEQFF	TGTGCCAGCAGTGAACTAGCGGAATACAATGAGCAGTTCTTC
.	TRBV5-6	TRBD2	TRBJ2-1	CASTRRGTASTSGDEQFF	TGTGCCAGCACCCGAAGGGGGACAGCATCAACTAGCGGGGATGAGCAGTTCTTC
.	TRBV6-5	.	TRBJ1-2	CASSYSWRDGYTF	TGTGCCAGCAGTTACTCGTGGAGGGACGGCTACACCTTC
.	TRBV19	TRBD2	TRBJ2-7	CASSARLAGGYEQYF	TGTGCCAGTAGTGCGAGACTAGCGGGAGGCTACGAGCAGTACTTC
.	TRBV6-1	.	TRBJ1-3	CASRSVGTPGDTIYF	TGTGCCAGCAGAAGTGTCGGCACACCCGGAGACACCATATATTTT
.	TRBV7-2	TRBD1	TRBJ1-5	CASSLVIDRGGKKPQHF	TGTGCCAGCAGCTTAGTAATAGACAGGGGCGGAAAGAAGCCCCAGCATTTT
.	TRBV7-8	TRBD2	TRBJ2-1	CASSDRLAGGRNNEQFF	TGTGCCAGCAGCGATCGATTAGCGGGAGGAAGGAACAATGAGCAGTTCTTC
.	TRBV29-1	TRBD2	TRBJ2-3	CSSSVRTSGLPTDTQYF	TGCAGCTCCTCTGTAAGGACTAGCGGCCTTCCCACAGATACGCAGTATTTT
.	TRBV6-5	TRBD2	TRBJ2-2	CASSYSSGGAIGELFF	TGTGCCAGCAGTTACTCTTCCGGGGGGGCGATCGGGGAGCTGTTTTTT
.	TRBV7-2	TRBD2	TRBJ2-1	CASSLWAWAGEEYNEQFF	TGTGCCAGCAGCTTATGGGCCTGGGCGGGAGAGGAGTACAATGAGCAGTTCTTC
.	TRBV9	TRBD1	TRBJ2-7	CASSTRQGGYEQYF	TGTGCCAGCAGCACCCGACAGGGCGGCTACGAGCAGTACTTC
.	TRBV6-5	TRBD2	TRBJ2-7	CASSYSGGSDEQYF	TGTGCCAGCAGTTACTCGGGCGGGAGCGACGAGCAGTACTTC
few	TRBV18	.	TRBJ1-3	CASSPAVLHSGNTIYF	TGTGCCAGCTCACCTGCTGTGTTGCACTCTGGAAACACCATATATTTT
.	TRBV12-5	.	TRBJ2-5	CASAPPGQETQYF	TGTGCTAGTGCCCCCCCCGGCCAAGAGACCCAGTACTTC
.	TRBV11-3	TRBD2	TRBJ2-7	CASSLSSGVSYEQYF	TGTGCCAGCAGCCTATCTAGCGGAGTTTCCTACGAGCAGTACTTC
once	TRBV7-8	.	TRBJ1-1	CASSTGRGDTEAFF	TGTGCCAGCAGTACTGGGAGGGGAGACACTGAAGCTTTCTTT
.	TRBV28	TRBD1	TRBJ1-2	CASRPTGGAGYGYTF	TGTGCCAGCAGGCCAACAGGGGGCGCGGGTTATGGCTACACCTTC
.	TRBV19	TRBD2	TRBJ2-5	CASSEVLAGLETQYF	TGTGCCAGTAGCGAGGTCCTAGCGGGGCTAGAGACCCAGTACTTC
.	TRBV7-6	.	TRBJ2-7	CASSLQENYEQYF	TGTGCCAGCAGCCTTCAGGAGAACTACGAGCAGTACTTC
.	TRBV5-4	.	TRBJ2-2	CASSPEVVGPAELFF	TGTGCCAGCAGCCCGGAGGTTGTGGGACCCGCGGAGCTGTTTTTT
.	TRBV19	.	TRBJ2-2	CASSLGGAAGELFF	TGTGCCTCCTCCCTGGGGGGGGCCGCCGGGGAGCTGTTTTTT
.	TRBV7-6	.	TRBJ2-1	CASSLWSSYNEQFF	TGTGCCAGCAGCTTATGGAGCTCCTACAATGAGCAGTTCTTC
.	TRBV27	TRBD1	TRBJ2-7	CASSLKDRGHEQYF	TGTGCCAGCAGTTTGAAGGACAGGGGCCACGAGCAGTACTTC
.	TRBV11-2	.	TRBJ2-3	CASSWTVDTQYF	TGTGCCAGCAGCTGGACGGTAGACACGCAGTATTTT
few	TRBV2	.	TRBJ1-3	CASSEALGAGNTIYF	TGTGCCAGCAGTGAAGCGCTAGGTGCCGGAAACACCATATATTTT
.	TRBV2	TRBD1	TRBJ1-1	CASSLTGSPEAFF	TGTGCCAGCAGTTTGACAGGGTCCCCTGAAGCTTTCTTT
.	TRBV7-2	TRBD1	TRBJ1-2	CASSLYNIGTGSNYGYTF	TGTGCCAGCAGCTTATACAATATAGGGACAGGGTCTAACTATGGCTACACCTTC
.	TRBV9	TRBD1	TRBJ2-7	CASSVEGTGSNEQYF	TGTGCCAGCAGCGTAGAAGGGACAGGGAGTAACGAGCAGTACTTC
.	TRBV7-6	TRBD2	TRBJ2-7	CASSIGTSGASYEQYF	TGTGCCAGCAGCATTGGGACTAGCGGGGCTTCCTACGAGCAGTACTTC
.	TRBV7-6	.	TRBJ2-5	CASSFEPLKGQYF	TGTGCCAGCAGCTTCGAACCGCTGAAGGGGCAGTACTTC